Below, 16 T cell receptor beta chains from the same sample are listed, as sequenced in a study of T cells in women clearing cervical HPV infection. Profiling relied on immunoSEQ multiplex PCR, and the TCRdb table lists in-frame clones only, not all of them. With some 23,000 clones in the sample, the ten largest clones hold 7.5% to 9.5%. Material for sequencing was blood buffy coat. The receptors here all came from a woman between 18 and 70 years old with a cervical HPV16 infection that either progressed to CIN3+ or cleared (not recorded which).

As concerns this clone: The read comes to an end 3 residues before the CDR3 does, leaving the germline J gene to fill in the end. The chain combines TRBV7-9 with TRBJ2-7; a weak D match, TRBD2 (7 bases). V dropped 11 bases and J dropped 6 bases, with 23 bases sitting between them. The CDR3 has 14 residues. CDR1 and CDR2 from the germline V gene are SEHNR and FQNEAQ (reference sequence). The CDR3: CASDSWGGNGEQYF. CDR3 bases read: TGTGCCTCCGATTCCTGGGGGGGCAACGGCGAG.

Worth noting for this clone: Coverage ceases 3 residues before the CDR3 finishes, and the germline J gene fills in the end. The chain couples TRBV7-3 to TRBJ1-1, with unresolved D. Trimming shortened V by 5 bases and J by 1 base, and 11 bases separated the two germline ends. The CDR3 totals 14 residues. CDR1 and CDR2 from the germline V gene are SGHTA and FQGTGA. Here the CDR3 reads CASSPRAGNTEAFF. The DNA read from the CDR3 is TGTGCCAGCAGCCCACGCGCGGGGAACACTGAA.

In regard to this clone: The CDR3 is cut off 3 residues early in the read; its end comes from the germline J gene. The gene calls are TRBV2 and TRBJ2-7, with D possibly matching TRBD1 (5 bases). The length of the CDR3 is 17 residues. Per the germline V gene, CDR1 is SNHLY and CDR2 is FYNNEI. Trimming removed 2 bases at V and 1 base at J, with 18 bases between. The sequenced part of the CDR3 DNA is TGTGCCAGCAGTGAAACCCCCCCCAGGGTCGGTTCCTACGAG. Translation gives CASSETPPRVGSYE. The full CDR3 sequence reads CASSETPPRVGSYEQYF. Full variable domain (remainder filled in from reference TRBV2 and TRBJ2-7): EPEVTQTPSHQVTQMGQEVILRCVPISNHLYFYWYRQILGQKVEFLVSFYNNEISEKSEIFDDQFSVERPDGSNFTLKIRSTKLEDSAMYFCASSETPPRVGSYEQYFGPGTRLTVT.

About this clone: The sequence runs out 3 residues before the end of the CDR3; the remainder is reconstructed from the germline J gene. The gene calls are TRBV6-4 and TRBJ2-3; 9 bases line up with TRBD1. CDR3 length: 15 amino acids. Trimming at V came to 6 bases and at J to 3 bases, leaving 7 bases not matched to a gene. Germline V gives CDR1 MRHNA, CDR2 SNTAGT. The CDR3 loop reads CASSADRGGTDTQYF. The DNA read from the CDR3 is TGTGCCAGCAGCGCGGACAGGGGAGGGACAGATACG.

As to this clone: Read data end 3 residues before the CDR3 end; the end is taken from the germline J gene. The chain combines TRBV5-1 with TRBJ1-2; D is ambiguous. Trimming took off 5 bases at V and 1 base at J, with 9 bases between the two ends. In germline, CDR1 is SGHRS, CDR2 YFSETQ. The CDR3 runs 13 residues. The CDR3 bases that were read are TGCGCCAGCAGGCCTAATCTTAACTATGGC. This translates into CASRPNLNYG. The full CDR3 is CASRPNLNYGYTF.

A note on this clone: The read halts 3 residues ahead of the CDR3 end, with the missing end drawn from the germline J gene. The J gene is TRBJ1-1, the V gene TRBV28, with TRBD1 as a possible D gene (5 bases). The CDR3 covers 16 residues. Germline V gene sequence: CDR1 MDHEN, CDR2 SYDVKM. Trimming shortened V by 6 bases and J by 0 bases, and 17 bases separated the two germline ends. The CDR3 DNA, read in part, is TGTGCCAGCAGCGACCCCGCCGGGGGAATGAACACTGAA. Translated: CASSDPAGGMNTE. In full, the CDR3 reads CASSDPAGGMNTEAFF. The whole variable domain, remainder taken from reference TRBV28 and TRBJ1-1, is DVKVTQSSRYLVKRTGEKVFLECVQDMDHENMFWYRQDPGLGLRLIYFSYDVKMKEKGDIPEGYSVSREKKERFSLILESASTNQTSMYLCASSDPAGGMNTEAFFGQGTRLTVV.

CDR3 DNA, as far as it was read: TGCAGTACAGGGTTCGGTTCACAGCCC. Protein: CSTGFGSQP. The full CDR3 is CSTGFGSQPQHF. The chain has TRBV20-1 and TRBJ1-5; maybe TRBD1 (6 bases). The read stops 3 residues short of the end of the CDR3; the missing end is completed from the germline J gene. The CDR3 spans 12 residues. Deletions cut 8 bases from V and 7 bases from J, with 15 bases between. The germline CDR1 and CDR2 sequences are DFQATT and SNEGSKA (reference sequence).

Notes on this clone: The observed sequence ends 3 residues before the CDR3 terminus, with the missing tail filled in from the germline J gene. The chain combines TRBV5-1 with TRBJ1-4, with a weak D call TRBD1 (5 bases). Germline-derived CDR1 and CDR2 are SGHRS and YFSETQ. Trimming left V 4 bases short and J 5 bases short, with 12 bases between. The CDR3 contains 14 residues. The part of the CDR3 DNA that was read is TGCGCCAGCAGCGGGGGACGGGGGAATGAAAAA. Translating gives CASSGGRGNEK. In full, the CDR3 reads CASSGGRGNEKLFF. Full variable domain (outside the CDR3, taken from reference TRBV5-1 and TRBJ1-4): KAGVTQTPRYLIKTRGQQVTLSCSPISGHRSVSWYQQTPGQGLQFLFEYFSETQRNKGNFPGRFSGRQFSNSRSEMNVSTLELGDSALYLCASSGGRGNEKLFFGSGTQLSVL.

As for this clone: The read terminates 3 residues ahead of where the CDR3 ends, so the germline J gene completes it. V and J are TRBV7-9 and TRBJ1-1; D not resolved. V was trimmed by 5 bases and J by 4 bases, leaving 14 bases between them. There are 14 residues in the CDR3. From germline, CDR1 is SEHNR and CDR2 FQNEAQ (reference sequence). The CDR3 protein is CASSARGGFTEAFF. The part of the CDR3 DNA that was read is TGTGCCAGCAGCGCCCGAGGAGGGTTCACTGAA.

Worth noting for this clone: The observed sequence ends 3 residues before the CDR3 terminus, with the missing tail filled in from the germline J gene. The chain recombines TRBV20-1 with TRBJ2-5, with 12 bases that match TRBD2. This CDR3 has 17 amino acids. The germline V gene encodes CDR1 DFQATT and CDR2 SNEGSKA (reference sequence). Trimming at V came to 3 bases and at J to 4 bases, leaving 12 bases not matched to a gene. CDR3 loop: CSASRPSGGAWGETQYF. CDR3 DNA, as far as it was read: TGCAGTGCTAGTCGACCTAGCGGGGGGGCTTGGGGAGAGACC.

A word on this clone: Read coverage stops 3 residues before the CDR3 terminus; the germline J gene supplies the remainder. The genes are TRBV7-2 and TRBJ1-1; the D gene is possibly TRBD1 (5 bases). Deletions cut 0 bases from V and 5 bases from J, with 13 bases between. This CDR3 spans 15 amino acids. The germline V gene encodes CDR1 SGHTA and CDR2 FQGNSA. CDR3 residues: CASSLARTRRTEAFF. CDR3 DNA (partial): TGTGCCAGCAGCTTAGCGAGGACACGAAGGACTGAA.

About this clone itself: The CDR3 end lies 3 residues beyond the end of the read and is filled in from the germline J gene. The chain links TRBV7-3 to TRBJ2-7; perhaps TRBD1 as D (6 bases). The CDR3 runs to 13 residues. Per germline, CDR1 SGHTA and CDR2 FQGTGA. Trimming took 3 bases from V and 6 from J, leaving 12 bases between them. The CDR3 DNA, read in part, is TGTGCCAGCAGCTTTACCCAGGGGAGCGAG. It codes for CASSFTQGSE. Given in full, the CDR3 is CASSFTQGSEQYF.

About this clone itself: The read comes to an end 3 residues before the CDR3 does, leaving the germline J gene to fill in the end. The chain has TRBV19 and TRBJ2-3; 9 bases line up with TRBD2. J was trimmed by 4 bases and V by 6 bases; bases with no gene match: 8. The CDR3 runs 15 residues. Germline V gene lookup returns CDR1 LNHDA and CDR2 SQIVND (reference sequence). The sequenced CDR3 bases are TGTGCCAGTAGCAGTAGCGGGAGTTTCCCAGATACG. Encoded protein: CASSSSGSFPDT. The full CDR3 is CASSSSGSFPDTQYF.

Worth noting for this clone: The read halts 3 residues ahead of the CDR3 end, with the missing end drawn from the germline J gene. The rearrangement links TRBV14 to TRBJ2-6, with D unclear. The CDR3 covers 14 residues. V dropped 3 bases and J dropped 2 bases, with 5 bases sitting between them. Germline V CDR1 and CDR2: SGHDN, FVKESK. The covered CDR3 bases are TGTGCCAGCAGCCACCCTGCTGGGGCCAACGTC. Amino acid sequence: CASSHPAGANV. The complete CDR3 sequence is CASSHPAGANVLTF.

Notes on this clone: The read gets to within 3 residues of the CDR3 end, and the germline J gene fills in the rest. V gene TRBV2 combines with J gene TRBJ2-7, with TRBD1 identical over 9 bases. V gave up 4 bases and J gave up 2 bases; unmatched junction bases: 3. Per germline, CDR1 SNHLY and CDR2 FYNNEI. The CDR3 runs to 14 residues. The sequenced part of the CDR3 DNA is TGTGCCAGCAGTGTGACAGGGGGAGCCTACGAG. This codes for CASSVTGGAYE. The whole CDR3 protein is CASSVTGGAYEQYF. The full variable domain, with the rest looked up from reference TRBV2 and TRBJ2-7, is EPEVTQTPSHQVTQMGQEVILRCVPISNHLYFYWYRQILGQKVEFLVSFYNNEISEKSEIFDDQFSVERPDGSNFTLKIRSTKLEDSAMYFCASSVTGGAYEQYFGPGTRLTVT.

On this clone itself: The observed sequence ends 3 residues before the CDR3 terminus, with the missing tail filled in from the germline J gene. The genes are TRBV12-3 or TRBV12-4 and TRBJ1-4; perhaps TRBD1 as D (5 bases). V was cut by 4 bases and J by 5 bases, with 11 bases left in between. This CDR3 region has 14 residues. This CDR3 reads CASSYRDSNEKLFF. The CDR3 bases that were read are TGTGCCAGCAGTTACCGGGACTCGAATGAAAAA.